The 18 T cell receptor beta chains listed next were all sequenced from one sample in a study of T cells in Graves' hyperthyroidism and ophthalmopathy. RNA transcripts were the template for amplifying TCR beta CDR3 regions. First-round RT-PCR of the TCR CDR3 relied on the HTBI primer set. TCRdb recomputed calls from the multiplex PCR reads with MiXCR, one row per CDR3 protein. Among 300,000 to 450,000 distinct CDR3 sequences listed, approximately 13% were seen once. Sequenced material: blood. The receptor set was obtained from a woman in her sixties with Graves' hyperthyroidism.

Many counts were recorded for this clonotype. This chain links TRBV2 with TRBJ1-2, with D tentatively TRBD1 (5 bases). The germline gives CDR1 SNHLY, CDR2 FYNNEI. Trimming stripped 8 bases from V and 0 bases from J, with 19 bases between. The CDR3 contains 16 residues. The CDR3 nucleotides read TGTGCCAGCGGAAGAGGGCAGGGTGAAGCTAACTATGGCTACACCTTC. This sequence encodes CASGRGQGEANYGYTF.

V is TRBV5-4 and J is TRBJ2-1, with 8 nucleotides matching TRBD1. The CDR3 has 15 residues. V lost 1 base and J lost 6; bases outside the gene matches: 6. Germline values: CDR1 SGHNT, CDR2 YYREEE (reference sequence). In DNA form, the CDR3 reads TGTGCCAGCAGCTTGCGCCAGGGGGCGCTCAATGAGCAGTTCTTC. This translates into CASSLRQGALNEQFF.

CDR3 in amino acids: CASSTDRPYSNQPQHF. CDR3 DNA sequence: TGTGCCAGCAGTACCGACAGGCCTTATAGCAATCAGCCCCAGCATTTT. This chain links TRBV6-5 with TRBJ1-5, with D possibly matching TRBD1 (6 bases). Germline V gene lookup returns CDR1 MNHEY and CDR2 SVGAGI. The CDR3 has 16 residues. V lost 5 bases and J lost 0, with 14 bases in between.

This clonotype was picked up a small number of times. The V gene is TRBV7-6, the J gene TRBJ2-2; TRBD2 might be the D (6 bases). V lost 0 bases to trimming and J lost 6 bases, with 11 bases between them. The germline V gene has CDR1 SGHVS and CDR2 FNYEAQ. The CDR3 is 15 residues long. The CDR3 spells CASSLALLAPGELFF. The DNA for the CDR3 is TGTGCCAGCAGCTTAGCCTTACTAGCCCCCGGGGAGCTGTTTTTT.

CDR3 DNA: TGTGCCAGTCAGGGGGTGACTGAAGCTTTCTTT. The encoded protein is CASQGVTEAFF. The chain uses TRBV2 and TRBJ1-1; 7 bases align to TRBD1. This CDR3 spans 11 amino acids. The V gene's germline CDR1 is SNHLY and CDR2 FYNNEI. V was clipped by 9 bases and J by 5 bases; unmatched bases: 3.

This clonotype was detected ten times or more. This chain connects TRBV12-3 or TRBV12-4 to TRBJ2-3, with unresolved D. The V end lost 7 bases, the J end lost 0 bases, and 14 bases lay between the germline ends. The length of the CDR3 is 15 residues. The DNA for the CDR3 is TGTGCCAGCACCCTGAGGTCCCGGAGCACAGATACGCAGTATTTT. Translation gives CASTLRSRSTDTQYF.

In its sample, this clonotype was seen many times. The genes are TRBV11-1 and TRBJ2-5, with 13 bases aligning to TRBD2. With V trimmed by 5 bases and J by 1 base, 7 bases remained unmatched. CDR1 is SGHAT and CDR2 is FQDESV in the germline V gene (reference sequence). The CDR3 contains 17 residues. The CDR3 is CASSKGTSGTIQETQYF. In DNA form, the CDR3 reads TGTGCCAGCAGCAAAGGGACTAGCGGGACGATCCAAGAGACCCAGTACTTC.

The chain carries TRBV5-1 and TRBJ2-5; the match to TRBD1 covers 9 bases. The CDR3 runs to 16 residues. V was pared by 1 base and J by 4 bases, with 8 bases of the junction left unmatched. Germline V gene lookup returns CDR1 SGHRS and CDR2 YFSETQ. CDR3 bases: TGCGCCAGCAGCTTGCCGGGACAGGGAGTTGGAGAGACCCAGTACTTC. Protein product: CASSLPGQGVGETQYF.

In this sample, this clonotype turned up a few times. Here the CDR3 reads CASSARTSGRAEKTGELFF. The CDR3 DNA follows: TGTGCCAGCAGCGCACGGACTAGCGGGAGGGCCGAGAAAACCGGGGAGCTGTTTTTT. The chain joins TRBV7-3 to TRBJ2-2, with 15 bases aligning to TRBD2. Germline lookup yields CDR1 SGHTA and CDR2 FQGTGA. The V segment lost 5 bases and the J segment 5 bases; nucleotides outside the gene matches: 12. The CDR3 has 19 residues.

This clonotype was observed a few times. The V and J genes are TRBV19 and TRBJ1-5; the D is unclear. Germline V gene data show CDR1 as LNHDA and CDR2 as SQIVND (reference sequence). V was clipped by 1 base and J by 3 bases, with 10 bases between them. CDR3 size: 15 residues. DNA for the CDR3: TGTGCCAGTAGTATAGCGGGAGGGTCCAATCAGCCCCAGCATTTT. Translated, it gives CASSIAGGSNQPQHF.

In this sample, this clonotype turned up many times. The chain has TRBV5-1 and TRBJ2-4; 9 nucleotides align to TRBD2. Germline assignment: CDR1 SGHRS and CDR2 YFSETQ. The CDR3 contains 15 residues. V was pared by 3 bases and J by 7 bases, with 8 bases of the junction left unmatched. CDR3 in DNA: TGCGCCAGCAGCTCACCCGGGACTAGCAGCAACATTCAGTACTTC. Translation: CASSSPGTSSNIQYF.

In this sample, this clonotype turned up many times. The V gene is TRBV27, the J gene TRBJ2-5; D remains ambiguous. The CDR3 is 14 residues long. Germline V CDR1 and CDR2: MNHEY, SMNVEV (reference sequence). Trimming stripped 3 bases from V and 4 bases from J, with 12 bases between. Written as DNA, the CDR3 is TGTGCCAGCAGTTTTATGGGGTTATCAGAGACCCAGTACTTC. Its translation: CASSFMGLSETQYF.

This clonotype was seen at least ten times. The CDR3 coding sequence is TGTGCCAGCAGGCGGACTAGCGGTTACGAGCAGTACTTC. Amino acid sequence: CASRRTSGYEQYF. The rearrangement uses TRBV5-5 and TRBJ2-7; 10 bases fit TRBD2. Germline-derived CDR1 and CDR2 are SGHKS and YYEKEE (reference sequence). Germline trimming cut 5 bases from V and 4 bases from J; bases unmatched to any gene: 3. The CDR3 runs 13 residues.

This clonotype was found many times. This chain uses TRBV24-1 with TRBJ2-1; 7 nucleotides match TRBD2. The CDR3 covers 16 residues. In germline, CDR1 is KGHDR, CDR2 SFDVKD. Unmatched junction bases numbered 8, after V lost 4 bases and J lost 3 bases. The CDR3 region is CATSDRRENYYNEQFF. CDR3 coding DNA: TGTGCCACCAGTGACCGGCGGGAGAACTACTACAATGAGCAGTTCTTC.

The J gene is TRBJ2-7, the V gene TRBV6-1; tentatively, D is TRBD1 or TRBD2 (5 bases each). Trimming shortened V by 5 bases and J by 6 bases, and 23 bases separated the two germline ends. The CDR3 runs to 16 residues. Germline V gene data show CDR1 as MNHNS and CDR2 as SASEGT. The CDR3 reads CASSLSSSKSGGEQYF. CDR3 DNA sequence: TGTGCCAGCAGTTTATCTTCATCGAAGAGTGGGGGCGAGCAGTACTTC.

This clonotype showed up many times. J is TRBJ2-1 and V is TRBV11-2; unclear D gene. Between the trimmed V and J ends, which lost 3 bases and 4 bases, there was a span of 7 bases. CDR3 size: 13 residues. The V gene's germline CDR1 is SGHAT and CDR2 FQNNGV. CDR3 DNA: TGTGCCAGCAGCTTCGATGATTACAATGAGCAGTTCTTC. Its protein product is CASSFDDYNEQFF.

The V gene is TRBV6-5, the J gene TRBJ2-7, with unresolved D. The length of the CDR3 is 13 residues. V was pared by 0 bases and J by 1 base, with 4 bases between. The germline V gene has CDR1 MNHEY and CDR2 SVGAGI. The CDR3 loop reads CASSYSASYEQYF. The DNA of the CDR3 is TGTGCCAGCAGTTACTCGGCTTCCTACGAGCAGTACTTC.

At least ten counts were recorded for this clonotype. The V call is TRBV5-1, the J call TRBJ2-3; D possibly corresponds to TRBD2 (5 bases). With 1 base removed from V and 2 bases from J, the gap between germline ends came to 8 bases. Germline loops: CDR1 SGHRS, CDR2 YFSETQ. The CDR3 loop spans 14 amino acids. The CDR3 sequence is CASSLTGTTDTQYF. The CDR3 region has the DNA TGCGCCAGCAGCTTGACGGGAACCACAGATACGCAGTATTTT.